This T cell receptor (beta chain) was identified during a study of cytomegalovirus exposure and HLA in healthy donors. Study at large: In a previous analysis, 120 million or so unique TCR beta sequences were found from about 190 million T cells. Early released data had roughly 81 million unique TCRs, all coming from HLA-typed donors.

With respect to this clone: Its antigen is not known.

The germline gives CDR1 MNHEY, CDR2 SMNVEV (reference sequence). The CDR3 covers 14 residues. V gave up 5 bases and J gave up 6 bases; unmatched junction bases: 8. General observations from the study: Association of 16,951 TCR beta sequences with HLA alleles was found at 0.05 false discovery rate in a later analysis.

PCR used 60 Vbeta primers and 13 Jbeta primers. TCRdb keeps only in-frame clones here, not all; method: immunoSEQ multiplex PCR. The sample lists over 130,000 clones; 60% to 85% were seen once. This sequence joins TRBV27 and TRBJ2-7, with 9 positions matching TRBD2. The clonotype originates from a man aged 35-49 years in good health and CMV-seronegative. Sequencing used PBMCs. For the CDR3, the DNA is TGTGCCAGCAGTACCATAGCGGGAGCTGGCGAGCAGTACTTC. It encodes CASSTIAGAGEQYF.